This TCR beta chain appears in the sequencing data of a study of CD8 T cells in ankylosing spondylitis. Study observations and caveats: Past studies reported some motif variants in reactive arthritis synovial fluid and blood. Blood from ankylosing spondylitis patients appeared to carry a characteristic roughly eight-variant TCR beta motif. Disease-associated clones were reportedly significantly overrepresented in matched ankylosing spondylitis synovial fluid. With a CD8+ phenotype, disease-linked clones were relatively rare in peripheral blood.

As regards this clonotype: Its antigen remains unidentified.

Each TCR beta library was made by quantitative 5'-RACE that incorporated molecular barcodes. From the 5' RACE reads, TCRdb called clonotypes with MiXCR, one entry per CDR3 protein. The sample includes roughly 440,000 distinct CDR3 sequences, roughly a sixth of them seen just once. This TCR was recovered from a male donor with ankylosing spondylitis. Sequenced: blood, either unsorted or a sorted T cell fraction (not recorded which).

The CDR3 DNA reads as TGTGCCAGCAGTCCCCAGTCGACAGGGGGGCGAGAGCAGTACTTC. This gives the protein CASSPQSTGGREQYF. The rearrangement links TRBV28 to TRBJ2-7; 9 nucleotides align to TRBD1. The CDR3 contains 15 residues. Per germline, CDR1 MDHEN and CDR2 SYDVKM. Trimming cost V 5 bases and J 7 bases; bases outside gene matches: 12. Supplemented by reference TRBV28 and TRBJ2-7, the full variable domain reads DVKVTQSSRYLVKRTGEKVFLECVQDMDHENMFWYRQDPGLGLRLIYFSYDVKMKEKGDIPEGYSVSREKKERFSLILESASTNQTSMYLCASSPQSTGGREQYFGPGTRLTVT.